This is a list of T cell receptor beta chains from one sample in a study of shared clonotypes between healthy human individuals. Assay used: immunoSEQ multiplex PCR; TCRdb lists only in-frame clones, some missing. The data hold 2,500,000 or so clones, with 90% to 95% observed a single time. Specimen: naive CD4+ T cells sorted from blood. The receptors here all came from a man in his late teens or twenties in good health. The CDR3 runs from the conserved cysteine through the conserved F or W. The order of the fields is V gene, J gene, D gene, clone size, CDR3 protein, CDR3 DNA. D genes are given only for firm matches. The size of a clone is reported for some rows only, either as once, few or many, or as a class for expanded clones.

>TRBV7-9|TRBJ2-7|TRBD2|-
CASSLGGSGSDEQYF
TGTGCCAGCAGCTTAGGGGGTAGCGGGAGTGACGAGCAGTACTTC
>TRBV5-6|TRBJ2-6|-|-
CASSLSFQVYSGANVLTF
TGTGCCAGCAGCTTGAGCTTCCAGGTCTACTCTGGGGCCAACGTCCTGACTTTC
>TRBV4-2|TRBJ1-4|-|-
CASSQPSEGGKLFF
TGTGCCAGCAGCCAACCTTCGGAGGGCGGAAAACTGTTTTTT
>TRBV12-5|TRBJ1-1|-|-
CASGLLNTEAFF
TGTGCTAGTGGTTTGTTAAACACTGAAGCTTTCTTT
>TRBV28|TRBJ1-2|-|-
CASSLQGNGYTF
TGTGCCAGCAGTTTACAGGGAAATGGCTACACCTTC
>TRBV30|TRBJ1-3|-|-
CAWGAGSNTIYF
TGTGCCTGGGGAGCGGGATCAAACACCATATATTTT
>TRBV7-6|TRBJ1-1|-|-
CASSLGTVNTEAFF
TGTGCCAGCAGCTTAGGGACGGTTAACACTGAAGCTTTCTTT
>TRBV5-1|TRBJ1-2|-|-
CASTAGEDYGYTF
TGCGCCAGCACCGCAGGGGAAGACTATGGCTACACCTTC
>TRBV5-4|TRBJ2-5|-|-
CASSLSGGPFQETQYF
TGTGCCAGCAGCTTGTCCGGGGGCCCTTTCCAAGAGACCCAGTACTTC
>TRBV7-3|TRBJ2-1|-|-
CASSLTSRGREQFF
TGTGCCAGCAGCTTAACGAGCAGGGGAAGGGAGCAGTTCTTC
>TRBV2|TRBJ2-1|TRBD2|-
CARGTSGGVNEQFF
TGTGCCAGAGGAACTAGCGGGGGGGTGAATGAGCAGTTCTTC
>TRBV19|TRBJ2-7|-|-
CASRANKGVGTYEQYF
TGTGCCAGTAGGGCTAATAAGGGGGTCGGGACCTACGAGCAGTACTTC
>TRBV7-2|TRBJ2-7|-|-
CASSLGQLSEQYF
TGTGCCAGCAGCTTAGGCCAGCTAAGCGAGCAGTACTTC
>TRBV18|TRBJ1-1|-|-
CASSPRGPEAFF
TGTGCCAGCTCACCACGAGGGCCTGAAGCTTTCTTT
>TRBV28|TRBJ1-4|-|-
CASSSGVATNEKLFF
TGTGCCAGCAGTTCGGGAGTTGCAACTAATGAAAAACTGTTTTTT
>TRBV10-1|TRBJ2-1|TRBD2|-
CASRASGDNEQFF
TGCGCCAGCCGGGCTAGCGGGGACAATGAGCAGTTCTTC
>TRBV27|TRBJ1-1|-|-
CASKHTVNTEAFF
TGTGCCAGCAAACATACAGTGAACACTGAAGCTTTCTTT
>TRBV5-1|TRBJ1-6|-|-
CASSLGDISYNSPLHF
TGCGCCAGCAGCTTGGGGGACATATCCTATAATTCACCCCTCCACTTT
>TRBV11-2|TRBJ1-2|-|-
CASSLDGPSYGYTF
TGTGCCAGCAGCTTAGATGGCCCCTCCTATGGCTACACCTTC
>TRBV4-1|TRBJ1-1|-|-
CASSQVDRMNTEAFF
TGCGCCAGCAGCCAAGTCGACAGGATGAACACTGAAGCTTTCTTT
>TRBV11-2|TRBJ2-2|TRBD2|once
CASSYTGTSLTGELFF
TGTGCCAGCAGCTACACCGGGACTAGCCTCACCGGGGAGCTGTTTTTT
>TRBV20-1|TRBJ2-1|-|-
CSALRDEQFF
TGCAGTGCTCTCCGGGATGAGCAGTTCTTC
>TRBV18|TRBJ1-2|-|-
CASSPNPSNYGYTF
TGTGCCAGCTCACCCAATCCAAGCAACTATGGCTACACCTTC
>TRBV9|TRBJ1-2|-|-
CASSVVGYYGYTF
TGTGCCAGCAGCGTAGTAGGTTACTATGGCTACACCTTC
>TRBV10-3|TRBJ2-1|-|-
CAISDYRYNEQFF
TGTGCCATCAGTGATTACCGTTACAATGAGCAGTTCTTC
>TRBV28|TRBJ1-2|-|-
CASSQIPSYGYTF
TGTGCCAGCAGTCAGATACCCTCCTATGGCTACACCTTC
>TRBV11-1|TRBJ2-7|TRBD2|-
CASGFAGGVLVSYEQYF
TGTGCCAGCGGCTTCGCCGGGGGGGTTCTAGTCTCCTACGAGCAGTACTTC
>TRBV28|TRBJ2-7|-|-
CASSLGTLLGGQYF
TGTGCCAGCAGTTTGGGCACCCTGCTAGGTGGGCAGTACTTC
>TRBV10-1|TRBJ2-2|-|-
CASSESRGWLADNTGELFF
TGCGCCAGCAGTGAGTCGAGGGGGTGGCTAGCGGACAACACCGGGGAGCTGTTTTTT
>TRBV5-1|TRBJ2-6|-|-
CASSLAPGAGANVLTF
TGCGCCAGCAGCTTGGCCCCGGGCGCTGGGGCCAACGTCCTGACTTTC
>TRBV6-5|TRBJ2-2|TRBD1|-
CASLAQGHTGELFF
TGTGCCAGCCTGGCACAGGGGCACACCGGGGAGCTGTTTTTT
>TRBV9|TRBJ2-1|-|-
CASSFPGGEQFF
TGTGCCAGCAGCTTCCCTGGTGGTGAGCAGTTCTTC
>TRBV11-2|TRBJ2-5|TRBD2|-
CASSPGLARETQYF
TGTGCCAGCAGCCCGGGACTAGCGCGGGAGACCCAGTACTTC
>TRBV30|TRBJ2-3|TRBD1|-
CATGQDTQYF
TGTGCGACAGGGCAAGATACGCAGTATTTT
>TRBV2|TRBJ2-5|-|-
CASSELKGVGRETQYF
TGTGCCAGCAGTGAACTAAAGGGGGTGGGTCGAGAGACCCAGTACTTC